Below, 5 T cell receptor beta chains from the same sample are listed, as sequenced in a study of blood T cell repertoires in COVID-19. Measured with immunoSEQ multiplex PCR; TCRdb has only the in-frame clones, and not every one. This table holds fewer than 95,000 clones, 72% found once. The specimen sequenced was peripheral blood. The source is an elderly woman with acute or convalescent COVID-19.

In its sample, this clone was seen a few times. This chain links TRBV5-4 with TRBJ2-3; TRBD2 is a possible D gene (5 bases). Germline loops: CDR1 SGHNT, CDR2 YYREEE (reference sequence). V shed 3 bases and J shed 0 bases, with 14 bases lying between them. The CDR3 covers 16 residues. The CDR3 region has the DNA TGTGCCAGCAGCTCCGCTCAACTAGTAAGCACAGATACGCAGTATTTT. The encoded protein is CASSSAQLVSTDTQYF.

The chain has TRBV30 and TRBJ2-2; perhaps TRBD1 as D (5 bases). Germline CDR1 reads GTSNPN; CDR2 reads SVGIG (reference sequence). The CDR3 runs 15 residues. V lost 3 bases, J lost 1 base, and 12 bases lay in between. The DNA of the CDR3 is TGTGCCTGGAGCTGGGGCAGGGTGAACACCGGGGAGCTGTTTTTT. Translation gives CAWSWGRVNTGELFF.

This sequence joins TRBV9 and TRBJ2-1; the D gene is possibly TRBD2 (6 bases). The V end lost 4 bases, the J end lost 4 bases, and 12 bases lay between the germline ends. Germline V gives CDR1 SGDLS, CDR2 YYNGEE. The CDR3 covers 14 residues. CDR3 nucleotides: TGTGCCAGCAGCACCCGCGGGGAGTACAATGAGCAGTTCTTC. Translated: CASSTRGEYNEQFF.

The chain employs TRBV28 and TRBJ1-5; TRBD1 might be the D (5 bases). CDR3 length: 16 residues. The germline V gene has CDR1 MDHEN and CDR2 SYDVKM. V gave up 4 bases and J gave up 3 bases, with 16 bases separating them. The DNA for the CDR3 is TGTGCCAGCAGTTCAGGTGGGACTGTTATCAATCAGCCCCAGCATTTT. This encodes CASSSGGTVINQPQHF.

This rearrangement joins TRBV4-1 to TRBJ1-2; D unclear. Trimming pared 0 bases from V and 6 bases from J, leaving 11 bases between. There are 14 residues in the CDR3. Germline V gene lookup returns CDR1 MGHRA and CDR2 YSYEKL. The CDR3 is CASSQDFPTDGYTF. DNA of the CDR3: TGCGCCAGCAGCCAAGATTTCCCCACGGATGGCTACACCTTC.